This TCR beta chain was recorded in a study of response to subunit inactivated influenza vaccine. The CDR3 sequence is 16 residues long. V shed 5 bases, J shed 6 bases, and the junction held 9 bases outside the gene matches. The study, taken as a whole, reports: Each seasonal flu vaccination may recruit only limited new T cells, authors suggested.

Of note for this clonotype: The antigen is not known.

TCRdb reprocessed the RT-PCR reads with MiXCR, giving one entry per CDR3 protein. The data contain about 700,000 distinct CDR3 sequences, about 14% of them singletons. This chain links TRBV12-3 or TRBV12-4 with TRBJ2-1; 11 positions agree with TRBD2. This clonotype was obtained from a man in his forties or fifties who received an inactivated influenza vaccine. The input for sequencing was PBMCs from blood, taken roughly 15 days before vaccination. The CDR3: CASSPVGLAGGNEQFF. CDR3 bases: TGTGCCAGCAGTCCGGTGGGGCTAGCGGGAGGCAATGAGCAGTTCTTC.